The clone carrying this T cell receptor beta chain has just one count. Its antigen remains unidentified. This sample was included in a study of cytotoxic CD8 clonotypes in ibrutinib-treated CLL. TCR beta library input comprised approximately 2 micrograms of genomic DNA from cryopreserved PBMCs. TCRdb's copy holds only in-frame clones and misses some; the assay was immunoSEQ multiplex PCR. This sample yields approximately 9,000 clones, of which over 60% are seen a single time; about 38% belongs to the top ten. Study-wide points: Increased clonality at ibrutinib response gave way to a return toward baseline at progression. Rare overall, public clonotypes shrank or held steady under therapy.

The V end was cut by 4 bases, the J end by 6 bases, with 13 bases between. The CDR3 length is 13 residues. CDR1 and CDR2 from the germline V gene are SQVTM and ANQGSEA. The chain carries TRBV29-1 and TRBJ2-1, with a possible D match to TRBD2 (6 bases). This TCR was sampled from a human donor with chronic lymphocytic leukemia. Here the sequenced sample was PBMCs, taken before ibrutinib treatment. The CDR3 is CSVGRGGGNEQFF. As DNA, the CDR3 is TGCAGCGTTGGCCGGGGAGGCGGCAATGAGCAGTTCTTC.